These 22 T cell receptor beta chains were all obtained from the same sample, sequenced in a study of patients and donors after allogeneic stem cell transplantation (TCRdb year 2020). Library creation used RT-PCR. Reads for this sample came from a NextSeq 550. TCRdb itself trimmed the public reads at Q25 with fastp, ran MiXCR and retained productive beta chains. Every CDR3 protein is listed once, alongside the most common genes and DNA of its rows. The sample profile shows 400,000 to 500,000 distinct CDR3 sequences; 16% of them were found once. The top ten constitute around 7.9% of the sample. Sequencing was performed on blood, either unsorted or a sorted T cell fraction (not recorded which). The receptors were sampled from a human donor who was either an allogeneic HSCT recipient or a stem cell or donor lymphocyte infusion donor (not recorded which). It is not recorded whose cells these are; they may come from a transplant donor.

The CDR3 DNA sequence: TGCGCCAGCAGCCAAGAAGGCATTAGCACAGATACGCAGTATTTT. Its protein is CASSQEGISTDTQYF. This rearrangement joins TRBV4-3 to TRBJ2-3; no reliable D call. Between the trimmed V and J ends, which lost 0 bases and 0 bases, there was a span of 7 bases. The length of the CDR3 is 15 residues. CDR1 LGHNA and CDR2 YSLEER come from the germline V gene.

This chain uses TRBV6-5 with TRBJ1-1; D is possibly TRBD1 (5 bases). Germline CDR1 and CDR2: MNHEY and SVGAGI. Between the trimmed V and J ends, which lost 0 bases and 6 bases, there was a span of 11 bases. The CDR3 sequence is 14 residues long. The CDR3 DNA reads TGTGCCAGCAGTTACTCCCGCAGGGTCGCTGAAGCTTTCTTT. Encoded protein: CASSYSRRVAEAFF.

This sequence joins TRBV14 and TRBJ1-1, with D unclear. With 0 bases removed from V and 0 bases from J, the gap between germline ends came to 11 bases. The CDR3 is made up of 16 amino acids. Germline CDR1 and CDR2: SGHDN and FVKESK. CDR3 coding DNA: TGTGCCAGCAGCCAAGATAGACGTAAGGTGAACACTGAAGCTTTCTTT. Amino acid sequence: CASSQDRRKVNTEAFF.

The rearrangement links TRBV7-9 to TRBJ2-7; no reliable D call. Germline V lookup: CDR1 SEHNR, CDR2 FQNEAQ (reference sequence). The CDR3 spans 14 residues. V was clipped by 3 bases and J by 4 bases, with 13 bases between them. The CDR3 sequence: CASSFRDGVYEQYF. The CDR3 nucleotides read TGTGCCAGCAGCTTCCGAGATGGGGTGTACGAGCAGTACTTC.

The rearrangement joins TRBV4-3 to TRBJ2-5; 8 bases are a match to TRBD2. The length of the CDR3 is 18 residues. The V segment lost 1 base and the J segment 5 bases; nucleotides outside the gene matches: 15. CDR1 and CDR2 from the germline V gene are LGHNA and YSLEER. CDR3 amino acids: CASSQASLAGGRGETQYF. The CDR3 region has the DNA TGCGCCAGCAGCCAAGCCTCCCTGGCGGGGGGACGGGGGGAGACCCAGTACTTC.

The chain combines TRBV20-1 with TRBJ1-5, with D perhaps matching TRBD1 (6 bases). Trimming took 6 bases from V and 3 from J, leaving 15 bases between them. The germline V gene encodes CDR1 DFQATT and CDR2 SNEGSKA (reference sequence). The CDR3 loop spans 14 amino acids. CDR3 region: CSAAGAGHNQPQHF. The CDR3 DNA sequence: TGCAGTGCCGCGGGGGCCGGCCACAATCAGCCCCAGCATTTT.

The V and J genes are TRBV3-1 and TRBJ2-6; the D is unclear. The CDR3 runs 13 residues. Germline V lookup: CDR1 LGHDT, CDR2 YNNKEL (reference sequence). Trimming cost V 8 bases and J 3 bases, with 8 bases left between them. CDR3: CASESVGANVLTF. In DNA form, the CDR3 reads TGTGCCAGCGAGTCTGTTGGGGCCAACGTCCTGACTTTC.

This clonotype has more than one count but fewer than ten. The chain links TRBV12-3 or TRBV12-4 to TRBJ2-7; D is undetermined. Trimming cost V 5 bases and J 3 bases, with 11 bases left between them. This CDR3 has 13 amino acids. DNA of the CDR3: TGTGCCAGCAGTCCCTTCCTATTCTACGAGCAGTACTTC. Its protein product is CASSPFLFYEQYF.

V usage is TRBV6-2 or TRBV6-3 and J usage is TRBJ2-2; D call uncertain. V lost 2 bases and J 6 bases, leaving 13 bases between the germline ends. The CDR3 is made up of 15 amino acids. Germline CDR1 is MNHEY and CDR2 is SVGEGT. CDR3 in amino acids: CASSYEVSQPGELFF. CDR3 coding DNA: TGTGCCAGCAGTTACGAAGTTTCCCAACCCGGGGAGCTGTTTTTT.

This clonotype came up many times. The chain is built from TRBV27 and TRBJ2-7; D is unresolved. The V end lost 4 bases, the J end lost 1 base, and 5 bases lay between the germline ends. The CDR3 consists of 12 residues. The germline CDR1 and CDR2 sequences are MNHEY and SMNVEV (reference sequence). CDR3 DNA sequence: TGTGCCAGCAGTTCACAGTCCTACGAGCAGTACTTC. Protein sequence: CASSSQSYEQYF.

V and J are TRBV4-2 and TRBJ2-7; 8 bases align to TRBD2. The junction had 6 bases not matched to a gene; V was cut back by 8 bases and J by 0 bases. CDR3 size: 14 residues. Germline V gene data show CDR1 as LGHNA and CDR2 as YNFKEQ. The CDR3 DNA reads TGTGCCAGCCAGGACACTAGCGGCTCCTACGAGCAGTACTTC. Protein product: CASQDTSGSYEQYF.

This clonotype was observed at least ten times. The chain carries TRBV29-1 and TRBJ2-7; the match to TRBD2 covers 8 bases. Germline V gene data show CDR1 as SQVTM and CDR2 as ANQGSEA. J gave up 2 bases and V 6 bases, and 6 bases lay outside the gene matches. The CDR3 spans 13 residues. The CDR3 nucleotides read TGCAGCGTGGGGACTAGGGTTGCCTACGAGCAGTACTTC. Translation: CSVGTRVAYEQYF.

This clonotype was picked up many times. The chain carries TRBV12-3 or TRBV12-4 and TRBJ2-1; TRBD2 aligns across 7 bases. V lost 4 bases and J lost 0; bases outside the gene matches: 9. CDR3 length equals 17 residues. In DNA form, the CDR3 reads TGTGCCAGCAGTTACCGTTCCGGGAGGAGCTCCTACAATGAGCAGTTCTTC. It is translated as CASSYRSGRSSYNEQFF.

The genes are TRBV5-1 and TRBJ1-1, with 7 bases lining up with TRBD1. The CDR3 runs 15 residues. The germline V gene encodes CDR1 SGHRS and CDR2 YFSETQ. Trimming removed 4 bases from V and 2 bases from J; junction bases left unmatched: 8. The CDR3 DNA sequence: TGCGCCAGCAGCGCCCCCGGGACAGAAAACACTGAAGCTTTCTTT. Amino acid sequence: CASSAPGTENTEAFF. The full variable domain, rest sourced from reference TRBV5-1 and TRBJ1-1, is KAGVTQTPRYLIKTRGQQVTLSCSPISGHRSVSWYQQTPGQGLQFLFEYFSETQRNKGNFPGRFSGRQFSNSRSEMNVSTLELGDSALYLCASSAPGTENTEAFFGQGTRLTVV.

This clonotype was detected a few times. V and J are TRBV6-1 and TRBJ1-2; TRBD1 agrees at 11 bases. This CDR3 comprises 16 residues. V dropped 5 bases and J dropped 3; count of bases not matched to a gene: 8. CDR1 and CDR2 (germline): MNHNS, SASEGT. This CDR3 reads CASSRTGGSSDYGYTF. The CDR3 nucleotides are TGTGCCAGCAGTAGGACAGGGGGCTCGTCTGACTATGGCTACACCTTC.

This clonotype has just a few counts. The chain links TRBV6-5 to TRBJ2-3; unclear D gene. The germline CDR1 and CDR2 sequences are MNHEY and SVGAGI. CDR3 length equals 14 residues. V was pared by 2 bases and J by 2 bases, with 8 bases between. This CDR3 reads CASSYVESTDTQYF. Here the CDR3 DNA reads TGTGCCAGCAGTTACGTTGAATCCACAGATACGCAGTATTTT.

As concerns this clonotype: This may be a read error, as it is one base from a much larger clone. This CDR3 is missing its conserved last phenylalanine or tryptophan, likely due to a read error. The chain carries TRBV18 and TRBJ2-5; the D is unclear. V lost 2 bases and J 2 bases, leaving 15 bases between the germline ends. The CDR3 contains 16 residues. Germline assignment: CDR1 KGHSH and CDR2 LQKENI. The CDR3 is CASSPYSPGPQETQYV. The CDR3 nucleotides read TGTGCCAGCTCACCATATAGTCCAGGACCACAAGAGACCCAGTACGTC.

This clonotype was seen ten or more times. The CDR3 is CASSYTALGLAGYYEQYF. For the CDR3, the DNA is TGTGCCAGCAGTTACACCGCACTGGGACTAGCGGGTTACTACGAGCAGTACTTC. The chain is built from TRBV6-5 and TRBJ2-7; the match to TRBD2 covers 12 bases. CDR1 is MNHEY, CDR2 SVGAGI, per germline. The CDR3 is made up of 18 amino acids. V lost 2 bases, J lost 3 bases, and 11 bases stayed unmatched.

In its sample, this clonotype was seen a few times. The chain links TRBV12-3 or TRBV12-4 to TRBJ2-3; the D is unclear. Between the trimmed V and J ends, which lost 5 bases and 5 bases, there was a span of 23 bases. The CDR3 covers 17 residues. For the CDR3, the DNA is TGTGCCAGCAGTCCGCTTGTGAATACCCGAAGGAGAGATACGCAGTATTTT. Encoded protein: CASSPLVNTRRRDTQYF.

The V call is TRBV20-1, the J call TRBJ2-3; the D call may be TRBD1 or TRBD2 (5 bases each). The CDR3 has 13 residues. CDR1 is DFQATT and CDR2 is SNEGSKA in the germline V gene (reference sequence). Trimming stripped 2 bases from V and 3 bases from J, with 9 bases between. The DNA of the CDR3 is TGCAGTGCTAGAACAGGACTTACAGATACGCAGTATTTT. Protein product: CSARTGLTDTQYF.

This clonotype turned up a few times. The V call is TRBV5-1, the J call TRBJ2-7; D remains ambiguous. The V gene's germline CDR1 is SGHRS and CDR2 YFSETQ. The length of the CDR3 is 12 residues. The V end was cut by 0 bases, the J end by 7 bases, with 8 bases between. The CDR3 nucleotides read TGCGCCAGCAGCTTGGGGAATAGGGAGCAGTACTTC. Translated: CASSLGNREQYF.

The table lists this clonotype with a few counts. CDR3 bases: TGTGCCAGCTCACTAGGGGCCTATCAAGAGACCCAGTACTTC. This translates into CASSLGAYQETQYF. The chain has TRBV18 and TRBJ2-5, with D possibly being TRBD1 (5 bases). The CDR3 has 14 amino acids. Between the trimmed V and J ends, which lost 4 bases and 2 bases, there was a span of 11 bases. Germline loops: CDR1 KGHSH, CDR2 LQKENI.